The following is a T cell receptor (beta chain) sequence with its context. What it recognizes is unknown. This entry comes from a study of PD-1 blockade in classical Hodgkin lymphoma. Generated by immunoSEQ multiplex PCR, the TCRdb table keeps only in-frame clones and is missing some. The table records about 94,000 clones, about 88% of them present only once. Each of the patients experienced relapse following autologous stem cell transplantation, and their brentuximab vedotin exposure differed. This CDR3 has 13 amino acids. Germline values: CDR1 KGHSH, CDR2 LQKENI. Trimming took off 4 bases at V and 2 bases at J, with 6 bases between the two ends. Findings and limits, study-wide: What drove the repertoire differences, possibly disease activity or prior therapy, has not been defined.

The starting material was peripheral blood mononuclear cells (PBMCs), obtained before the second cycle of nivolumab. The TCR comes from a human donor with classical Hodgkin lymphoma. The V and J genes are TRBV18 and TRBJ1-5; D is unclear. The CDR3 here is CASSRGGNQPQHF. Written as DNA, the CDR3 is TGTGCCAGCTCACGAGGAGGCAATCAGCCCCAGCATTTT.